These 25 T cell receptor beta chains share one sample of origin, sequenced in a study of CD8 T cells in Susac syndrome. An amount of RNA that ranged from roughly 0.5 to 1 ug was reverse transcribed with random hexamers. TCRdb fed the immunoSEQ multiplex PCR reads into MiXCR, producing one record per CDR3 protein. The sample lists hundreds of thousands of distinct CDR3 sequences; about 90% were seen once. Specimen: CD8+ T cells from PBMCs. All receptors derive from a human donor with multiple sclerosis.

V gene TRBV24-1 combines with J gene TRBJ2-2; TRBD2 is a possible D gene (5 bases). Germline V gene sequence: CDR1 KGHDR, CDR2 SFDVKD. Trimming shortened V by 6 bases and J by 7 bases, and 11 bases separated the two germline ends. The CDR3 loop spans 13 amino acids. The CDR3 protein is CATSKGVYGELFF. CDR3 nucleotides: TGTGCCACCAGTAAGGGAGTATACGGGGAGCTGTTTTTT.

The chain employs TRBV7-6 and TRBJ2-1, with TRBD2 matching 7 bases. The CDR3 contains 17 residues. Germline CDR1 and CDR2: SGHVS and FNYEAQ. After removal of 2 bases from V and 0 bases from J, the junction contained 7 bases not matched to a gene. CDR3 nucleotides: TGTGCCAGCAGCTTATGGGAGGGAGGGAGCTCCTACAATGAGCAGTTCTTC. It codes for CASSLWEGGSSYNEQFF.

This clonotype has just a few counts. The CDR3 DNA sequence: TGTGCCTGGAGTGTAACCCCCCCCCTGGGTCCCTACGAGCAGTACTTC. Its translation: CAWSVTPPLGPYEQYF. This chain uses TRBV30 with TRBJ2-7; D call uncertain. The CDR3 sequence is 16 residues long. Germline loops: CDR1 GTSNPN, CDR2 SVGIG (reference sequence). Trimming left V 0 bases short and J 2 bases short, with 17 bases between.

The gene calls are TRBV4-1 and TRBJ2-3, with D maybe TRBD1 (5 bases). The CDR3 is made up of 17 amino acids. The germline V and J ends were trimmed by 4 bases and 2 bases, with 19 bases remaining between them. CDR1 and CDR2 (germline): MGHRA, YSYEKL. Here the CDR3 DNA reads TGCGCCAGCAGCCCCTCTAACTTACTTGGGGCCACAGATACGCAGTATTTT. It specifies CASSPSNLLGATDTQYF.

V usage is TRBV15 and J usage is TRBJ2-7; 9 bases are a match to TRBD2. CDR3 length: 16 residues. Germline V gene sequence: CDR1 LNHNV, CDR2 YYDKDF (reference sequence). The trim removed 5 bases at V and 4 bases at J, leaving 12 bases unmatched. This chain's CDR3 is CATSSHPRTSEYEQYF. DNA of the CDR3: TGTGCCACCAGCTCCCACCCTCGGACTAGCGAGTACGAGCAGTACTTC.

V gene TRBV9 combines with J gene TRBJ1-4; the D gene is possibly TRBD1 (6 bases). Trimming removed 0 bases at V and 0 bases at J, with 12 bases between. CDR3 size: 17 residues. Germline-derived CDR1 and CDR2 are SGDLS and YYNGEE. CDR3 DNA sequence: TGTGCCAGCAGCGTAGAGGGCGGGGGCCCAACTAATGAAAAACTGTTTTTT. Protein product: CASSVEGGGPTNEKLFF.

The chain has TRBV11-2 and TRBJ1-2; no clear D. Germline CDR1 SGHAT, CDR2 FQNNGV. This CDR3 contains 15 residues. The germline V and J ends were trimmed by 5 bases and 1 base, with 14 bases remaining between them. In DNA form, the CDR3 reads TGTGCCAGCAGCCCTCCGTGGACGGATAACTATGGCTACACCTTC. Amino acids: CASSPPWTDNYGYTF.

The gene calls are TRBV3-1 and TRBJ2-1; 8 bases line up with TRBD1. Germline lookup yields CDR1 LGHDT and CDR2 YNNKEL (reference sequence). The CDR3 runs to 13 residues. J gave up 8 bases and V 7 bases, and 7 bases lay outside the gene matches. As DNA, the CDR3 is TGTGCCAGCATGGACAGGGAAGAGGATGAGCAGTTCTTC. It translates to CASMDREEDEQFF.

V is TRBV14 and J is TRBJ1-1, with TRBD1 identical over 7 bases. The CDR3 loop spans 12 amino acids. The germline V gene encodes CDR1 SGHDN and CDR2 FVKESK. The trim removed 6 bases at V and 8 bases at J, leaving 6 bases unmatched. The CDR3 nucleotides are TGTGCCAGCAGGAGGTCGGGACAGGAAGCTTTCTTT. Its protein product is CASRRSGQEAFF.

The count of this clonotype is one. The genes are TRBV9 and TRBJ2-3, with D perhaps being TRBD1 or TRBD2 (5 bases each). CDR3 length: 16 amino acids. V shed 0 bases and J shed 0 bases, with 11 bases lying between them. In germline, CDR1 is SGDLS, CDR2 YYNGEE. The CDR3 DNA reads as TGTGCCAGCAGCGTAGGGGACGGTCCGAGCACAGATACGCAGTATTTT. Residues: CASSVGDGPSTDTQYF.

This clonotype was detected once. This rearrangement joins TRBV9 to TRBJ1-3; no clear D. The CDR3 consists of 14 residues. V was cut by 4 bases and J by 3 bases, with 11 bases left in between. Germline CDR1 SGDLS, CDR2 YYNGEE. CDR3 in DNA: TGTGCCAGCAGCCCGGATGGACGTGGAAACACCATATATTTT. Amino acids: CASSPDGRGNTIYF.

The chain joins TRBV7-8 to TRBJ2-2; D is possibly TRBD1 or TRBD2 (7 bases each). CDR1 SGHVS and CDR2 FQNEAQ come from the germline V gene. V was cut by 0 bases and J by 1 base, with 15 bases left in between. The CDR3 has 18 residues. CDR3 in DNA: TGTGCCAGCAGCTTAGCGGGGGGGGACAGAGGGAACACCGGGGAGCTGTTTTTT. Residues: CASSLAGGDRGNTGELFF.

J is TRBJ2-5 and V is TRBV13; 7 bases are a match to TRBD2. The CDR3 totals 15 residues. The germline V gene encodes CDR1 PRHDT and CDR2 FYEKMQ (reference sequence). J gave up 1 base and V 0 bases, and 2 bases lay outside the gene matches. The CDR3 sequence is CASSLGGGGQETQYF. The CDR3, as DNA: TGTGCCAGCAGCTTAGGGGGCGGGGGCCAAGAGACCCAGTACTTC.

CDR3 loop: CSVPDPDTGELFF. Written as DNA, the CDR3 is TGCAGTGTACCAGATCCGGACACCGGGGAGCTGTTTTTT. The chain couples TRBV20-1 to TRBJ2-2; no clear D gene. Germline V gene data show CDR1 as DFQATT and CDR2 as SNEGSKA (reference sequence). V lost 7 bases to trimming and J lost 3 bases, with 12 bases between them. This CDR3 spans 13 amino acids.

The sample holds a few counts of this clonotype. This sequence joins TRBV30 and TRBJ2-7; D is possibly TRBD1 (5 bases). The V gene lost 4 bases and the J gene lost 5 bases, with 9 bases spanning the gap. Germline V CDR1 and CDR2: GTSNPN, SVGIG (reference sequence). This CDR3 contains 11 residues. CDR3 DNA: TGTGCCTGGACTGCAGGGAACGAGCAGTACTTC. It encodes CAWTAGNEQYF.

A few counts support this clonotype. This chain joins TRBV11-2 and TRBJ2-7; 8 bases map to TRBD1. This CDR3 spans 16 amino acids. Germline values: CDR1 SGHAT, CDR2 FQNNGV. With V trimmed by 5 bases and J by 3 bases, 12 bases remained unmatched. The CDR3 reads CASSTLTGEEIYEQYF. The CDR3 DNA is TGTGCCAGCAGCACCCTGACAGGGGAGGAAATCTACGAGCAGTACTTC.

This clonotype was recorded only once. The chain carries TRBV6-1 and TRBJ2-7; 8 nucleotides line up with TRBD1. The junction had 18 bases not matched to a gene; V was cut back by 5 bases and J by 6 bases. Per the germline V gene, CDR1 is MNHNS and CDR2 is SASEGT. The CDR3 runs to 17 residues. As DNA, the CDR3 is TGTGCCAGCAGTCATCAATTTGAACAGGGGGAGGACGGCGAGCAGTACTTC. Translated: CASSHQFEQGEDGEQYF.

The chain has TRBV13 and TRBJ2-1; D tentatively reads TRBD1 or TRBD2 (5 bases each). V was trimmed by 3 bases and J by 10 bases, leaving 13 bases between them. The CDR3 consists of 13 residues. CDR1 is PRHDT and CDR2 is FYEKMQ in the germline V gene (reference sequence). Here the CDR3 reads CASSFGDHGEQFF. For the CDR3, the DNA is TGTGCCAGCAGCTTTGGGGACCACGGGGAGCAGTTCTTC. The entire variable domain, with the rest obtained from reference TRBV13 and TRBJ2-1, is as follows: AAGVIQSPRHLIKEKRETATLKCYPIPRHDTVYWYQQGPGQDPQFLISFYEKMQSDKGSIPDRFSAQQFSDYHSELNMSSLELGDSALYFCASSFGDHGEQFFGPGTRLTVL.

A note on this clonotype: Relative to the germline gene, one junction end is altered; a read error may explain this. The gene calls are TRBV3-1 and TRBJ1-2; D is possibly TRBD1 (5 bases). Germline-derived CDR1 and CDR2 are LGHDT and YNNKEL (reference sequence). CDR3 length: 15 residues. CDR3 in amino acids: CASSQGLGVPGGYTF. The CDR3 bases are TGTGCCAGCAGCCAAGGATTAGGGGTTCCTGGTGGCTACACTTTC.

About this clonotype: The junction and the germline gene differ at one end; a read error may be behind it. The gene calls are TRBV7-3 and TRBJ2-1; 9 positions match TRBD2. CDR1 and CDR2 from the germline V gene are SGHTA and FQGTGA. The CDR3 loop spans 15 amino acids. The chain's CDR3 is CASSTPTPRTSVDLF. CDR3 nucleotides: TGTGCCAGCAGCACTCCCACCCCGCGGACTAGCGTCGATTTATTC.

V and J are TRBV23-1 and TRBJ1-4; 8 bases are shared with TRBD1. TRBV23-1 is an ORF, with its function uncertain. This CDR3 spans 18 amino acids. After removal of 4 bases from V and 7 bases from J, the junction contained 17 bases not matched to a gene. DNA for the CDR3: TGCGCCAGCAGTCTTAACAGGGGGTTTTCCTACCCCGCTGAAAAACTGTTTTTT. This encodes CASSLNRGFSYPAEKLFF.

The J gene is TRBJ1-1, the V gene TRBV10-3; possible D gene TRBD1, 5 bases. V lost 6 bases to trimming and J lost 1 base, with 9 bases between them. This CDR3 spans 13 amino acids. CDR1 is ENHRY, CDR2 SYGVKD, per germline. The CDR3 nucleotides read TGTGCCATCAGGCCAGGGTCGAACACTGAAGCTTTCTTT. It translates to CAIRPGSNTEAFF.

V gene TRBV4-3 combines with J gene TRBJ2-5; 7 bases are a match to TRBD2. Germline V gives CDR1 LGHNA, CDR2 YSLEER. This CDR3 comprises 16 residues. J lost 2 bases, V lost 3 bases, and 9 bases had no gene match. CDR3 residues: CASSQGLRKIQETQYF. CDR3 sequence (DNA): TGCGCCAGCAGCCAGGGACTACGTAAGATTCAAGAGACCCAGTACTTC.

The CDR3 nucleotides read TGTGCCAGCAGCTTGTTGGGACCCTACGAGCAGTACTTC. Protein product: CASSLLGPYEQYF. This chain links TRBV5-8 with TRBJ2-7, with D possibly being TRBD1 or TRBD2 (5 bases each). CDR3 length: 13 amino acids. CDR1 is SGHTS, CDR2 YDEGEE, per germline. V was pared by 1 base and J by 2 bases, with 7 bases between.

The chain joins TRBV5-6 to TRBJ2-7; D possibly uses TRBD1 or TRBD2 (5 bases each). V was pared by 0 bases and J by 3 bases, with 10 bases between. CDR3 length: 14 amino acids. Germline V gene sequence: CDR1 SGHDT, CDR2 YYEEEE. Written as DNA, the CDR3 is TGTGCCAGCAGCTTGGCCGGGGCTCACTACGAGCAGTACTTC. Translated, it gives CASSLAGAHYEQYF.